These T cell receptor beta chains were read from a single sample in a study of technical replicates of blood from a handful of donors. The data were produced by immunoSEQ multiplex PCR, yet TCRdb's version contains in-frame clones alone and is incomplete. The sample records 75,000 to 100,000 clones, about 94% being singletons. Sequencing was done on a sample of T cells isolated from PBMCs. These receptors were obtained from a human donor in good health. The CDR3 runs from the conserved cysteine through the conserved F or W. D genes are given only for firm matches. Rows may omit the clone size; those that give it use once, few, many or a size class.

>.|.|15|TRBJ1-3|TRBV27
TGTGCCAGCAGTTTATCGGGCGTGTCTGGAAACACCATATATTTT
CASSLSGVSGNTIYF
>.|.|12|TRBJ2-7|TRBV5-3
TGTGCCAGAAGAAGACAGGAGAACGAGCAGTACTTC
CARRRQENEQYF
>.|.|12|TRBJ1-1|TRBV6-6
TGTGCCAGCCAGTCCCGGAACACTGAAGCTTTCTTT
CASQSRNTEAFF
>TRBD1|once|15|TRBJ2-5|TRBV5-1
TGCGCCAGCAGCAGCGGGACAGGGGGCGCGGAGACCCAGTACTTC
CASSSGTGGAETQYF
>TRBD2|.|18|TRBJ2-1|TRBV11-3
TGTGCCAGCAGCCGTCTTGGGACTAGCGGGCCAAGTTACAATGAGCAGTTCTTC
CASSRLGTSGPSYNEQFF
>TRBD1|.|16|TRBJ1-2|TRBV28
TGTGCCAGCACCACTCACGATGGGACAGGGGGCTATGGCTACACCTTC
CASTTHDGTGGYGYTF
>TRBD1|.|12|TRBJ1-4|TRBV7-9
TGTGCCAGCAGCCTACAGGGGGAAAAACTGTTTTTT
CASSLQGEKLFF
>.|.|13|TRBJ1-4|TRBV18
TGTGCCAGCTCACCGGAGGAAGGAGAAAAACTGTTTTTT
CASSPEEGEKLFF
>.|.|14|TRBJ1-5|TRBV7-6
TGTGCCAGCAGCGTTGACGGCGGGACTCAGCCCCAGCATTTT
CASSVDGGTQPQHF
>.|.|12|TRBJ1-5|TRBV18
TGTGCCAGCCGGGGGGGCACTCAGCCCCAGCATTTT
CASRGGTQPQHF
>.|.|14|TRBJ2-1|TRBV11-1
TGTGCCAGCAGCTTAGCAGGGGAAATTAATGAGCAGTTCTTC
CASSLAGEINEQFF
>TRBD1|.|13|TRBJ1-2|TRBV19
TGTGCTAGTACTGACCAGGGGGCGAGAGGCTACACCTTC
CASTDQGARGYTF
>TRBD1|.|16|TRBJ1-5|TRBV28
TGTGCCAGCAGTTTGTTACAGGGGGACGGCAATCAGCCCCAGCATTTT
CASSLLQGDGNQPQHF
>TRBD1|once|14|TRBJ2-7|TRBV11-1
TGTGCCAGCAGCCTGGACAGGGGGACCTACGAGCAGTACTTC
CASSLDRGTYEQYF
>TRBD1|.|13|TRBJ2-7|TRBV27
TGTGCCAGCAGTACCGCAGGGGGCAACGAGCAGTACTTC
CASSTAGGNEQYF
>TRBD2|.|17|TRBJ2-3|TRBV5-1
TGCGCCAGCAGCTTGAGTGGGCGGGGGGATTACACAGATACGCAGTATTTT
CASSLSGRGDYTDTQYF
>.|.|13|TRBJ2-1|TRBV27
TGTGCCAGCAGTCCCAGGTACTACAATGAGCAGTTCTTC
CASSPRYYNEQFF
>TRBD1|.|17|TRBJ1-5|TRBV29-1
TGCAGCGTTGATCTGACGAGGGGGCGACAGTTCAATCAGCCCCAGCATTTT
CSVDLTRGRQFNQPQHF
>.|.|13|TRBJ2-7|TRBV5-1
TGCGCCAGCAGCTTGTTATCCTCCTACGAGCAGTACTTC
CASSLLSSYEQYF
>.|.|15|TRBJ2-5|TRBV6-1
TGTGCCAGCAGATATTTTCATTCGGGTGCGGAAACCCAGTACTTC
CASRYFHSGAETQYF
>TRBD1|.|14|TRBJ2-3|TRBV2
TGTGCCAGCCGGGACAGGGCCTTCACAGATACGCAGTATTTT
CASRDRAFTDTQYF
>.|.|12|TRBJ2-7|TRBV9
TGTGCCAGCAGCGCCTCGGGGGACGAGCAGTACTTC
CASSASGDEQYF
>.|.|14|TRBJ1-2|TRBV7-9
TGTGCCAGCAGCTTAGCTTCAGGCGGGTATGGCTACACCTTC
CASSLASGGYGYTF
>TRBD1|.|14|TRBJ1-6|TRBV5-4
TGTGCCAGCAGCTGGGACAGCTCTAGTCCACCCCTCCACTTT
CASSWDSSSPPLHF
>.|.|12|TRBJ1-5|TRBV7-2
TGTGCCAGCAGCTCGAGGGATCAGCCCCAGCATTTT
CASSSRDQPQHF
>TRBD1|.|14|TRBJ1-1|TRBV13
TGTGCCAGCAGCTGGGGACAGATGAACACTGAAGCTTTCTTT
CASSWGQMNTEAFF
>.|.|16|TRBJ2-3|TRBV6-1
TGTGCCAGCAGTGCGAGCGGGGGAGGGGGCGCCGATACGCAGTATTTT
CASSASGGGGADTQYF
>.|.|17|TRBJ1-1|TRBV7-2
TGTGCCAGCAGCTTACCCCCCTCGAGGGCGATGAACACTGAAGCTTTCTTT
CASSLPPSRAMNTEAFF
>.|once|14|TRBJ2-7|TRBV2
TGTGCCAGCAGCACCTCTTTCACAGGGAACGAGCAGTACTTC
CASSTSFTGNEQYF
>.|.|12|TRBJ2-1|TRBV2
TGTGCCAGCAGTGAAGAAAGCTTTGGGCAGTTCTTC
CASSEESFGQFF
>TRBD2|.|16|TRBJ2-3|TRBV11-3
TGTGCCAGCAGCCTTGGGACTAGCGGGGGGCGTGGTACGCAGTATTTT
CASSLGTSGGRGTQYF
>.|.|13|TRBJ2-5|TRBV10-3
TGTGCCATCGCGACTGGCAGCCAAGAGACCCAGTACTTC
CAIATGSQETQYF
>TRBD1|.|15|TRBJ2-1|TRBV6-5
TGTGCCAGCAGTTACGGGACAGGCGGGACGGATGAGCAGTTCTTC
CASSYGTGGTDEQFF
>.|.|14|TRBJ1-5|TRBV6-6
TGTGCCAGCAGTTACTCGGGCCTCAGTCAGCCCCAGCATTTT
CASSYSGLSQPQHF
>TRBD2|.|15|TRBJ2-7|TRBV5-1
TGCGCCAGCAGCTTGGGATTAGCGGGAGCTAGCGAGCAGTACTTC
CASSLGLAGASEQYF
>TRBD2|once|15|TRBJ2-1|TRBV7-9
TGTGCCAGCTGCTCCAAGGCGGGAGCCCACAATGAGCAGTTCTTC
CASCSKAGAHNEQFF
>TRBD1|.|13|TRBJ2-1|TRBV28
TGTGCCAGCAGTCGACAGGGAGTCAGCGAGCAGTTCTTC
CASSRQGVSEQFF
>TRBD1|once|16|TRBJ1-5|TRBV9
TGTGCCAGCAGCACCCGGACAGGGAATAGCAATCAGCCCCAGCATTTT
CASSTRTGNSNQPQHF
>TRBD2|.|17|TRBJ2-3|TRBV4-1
TGCGCCAGCAGCCACAAGGGTGGCGGGGGGGCGGAAGATACGCAGTATTTT
CASSHKGGGGAEDTQYF
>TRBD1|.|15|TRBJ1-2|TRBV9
TGTGCCAGCAGCGTAGCCCGAGACAGGGTGAATGGCTACACCTTC
CASSVARDRVNGYTF
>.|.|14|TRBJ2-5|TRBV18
TGTGCCAGCTCAAGACTAGGTGGCGGGGAGACCCAGTACTTC
CASSRLGGGETQYF
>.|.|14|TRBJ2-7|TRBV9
TGTGCCAGCAGCTCACCAAAGGACAGCTACGAGCAGTACTTC
CASSSPKDSYEQYF
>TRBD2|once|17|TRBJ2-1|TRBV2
TGTGCCAGCAGTGAAACCTTTACTAGCGGCCGATACAATGAGCAGTTCTTC
CASSETFTSGRYNEQFF
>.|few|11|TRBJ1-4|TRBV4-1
TGCGCCAGCAGTATCAATGAAAAACTGTTTTTT
CASSINEKLFF
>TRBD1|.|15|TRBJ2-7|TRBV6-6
TGTGCCAGCAGTAACAGGGGCATTTCATCCTACGAGCAGTACTTC
CASSNRGISSYEQYF
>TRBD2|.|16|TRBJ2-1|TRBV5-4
TGTGCCAGCAGCCCCCCGGGACTAGGGAAATACAATGAGCAGTTCTTC
CASSPPGLGKYNEQFF
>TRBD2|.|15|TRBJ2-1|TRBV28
TGTGCCAGCAGTCCCCTACTAGCGGGAGTAGGTGAGCAGTTCTTC
CASSPLLAGVGEQFF
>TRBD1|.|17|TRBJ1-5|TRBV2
TGTGCCAGCAGTGAAAGGTTACAGGGGGTAGCGACTCAGCCCCAGCATTTT
CASSERLQGVATQPQHF
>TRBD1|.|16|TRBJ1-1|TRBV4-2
TGTGCCAGCAGCCCCCGACTTGACAGGGGGCCCCAAGAAGCTTTCTTT
CASSPRLDRGPQEAFF